Sequencing of this TCR beta chain was carried out in a study of pediatric ulcerative colitis. Trimming took 6 bases from V and 10 from J, leaving 17 bases between them. The CDR3 covers 13 residues. The germline CDR1 and CDR2 sequences are MRHNA and SNTAGT. Rectal tissue came from one to two pinch biopsies taken at colonoscopy. The repertoire was sequenced with immunoSEQ multiplex PCR; TCRdb's copy has only in-frame clones and lacks some. Of under 30,000 clones detected, over 65% appear once; the ten largest clones hold approximately 8%. Of note for this clone: Its antigen is unknown.

Study-level points and caveats: Rectal pinch biopsies may have included blood-derived T cells, especially in patients with overt colitis.

Sequencing input: gut tissue. This rearrangement joins TRBV6-4 to TRBJ2-3; D may be TRBD1 or TRBD2 (7 bases each). This TCR was sampled from a boy between 10 and 17 years old with severe ulcerative colitis. The CDR3 DNA reads as TGTGCCAGCAGCGAGGCAGGGGGGGGTGCGCAGTATTTT. It codes for CASSEAGGGAQYF.